These T cell receptor beta chains were read from a single sample in a study of CD8 T cells in Susac syndrome. TCRdb recomputed calls from the immunoSEQ multiplex PCR reads with MiXCR, one row per CDR3 protein. In the table there are 150,000 to 190,000 distinct CDR3 sequences, approximately 95% of which are singletons. The sequenced material came from CD4+ T cells from PBMCs. These receptors originate from a human donor with Susac syndrome. The CDR3 runs from the conserved cysteine through the conserved F or W. The D gene is left open where the match is weak.

J gene	D gene	V gene	CDR3 DNA	CDR3 protein
TRBJ2-7	NA	TRBV12-3/TRBV12-4	TGTGCCAGCAGTTCGGCGGGGGCCTCCTACGAGCAGTACTTC	CASSSAGASYEQYF
TRBJ2-5	TRBD2	TRBV7-8	TGTGCCAGCAGCATCCCGGGACTAGCGGGGAGTAAGAGGATGGAGACCCAGTACTTC	CASSIPGLAGSKRMETQYF
TRBJ2-4	TRBD1	TRBV9	TGTGCCAGCAGCGGAGGACAGGGCATCGACATTCAGTACTTC	CASSGGQGIDIQYF
TRBJ2-7	NA	TRBV20-1	TGCAGTGCTAGATCCCGGGGCAGGGCCTACGAGCAGTACTTC	CSARSRGRAYEQYF
TRBJ1-5	TRBD1	TRBV12-3/TRBV12-4	TGTGCCAGCAGTGGGACCAGGGGGGTACAGCCCCAGCATTTT	CASSGTRGVQPQHF
TRBJ1-1	NA	TRBV29-1	TGCAGCGTTGAACAGCCGTCACACAACACTGAAGCTTTCTTT	CSVEQPSHNTEAFF
TRBJ2-5	TRBD2	TRBV23-1	TGCGCCAGCAGTCAATGGGGAGGGCAAGAGACCCAGTACTTC	CASSQWGGQETQYF
TRBJ1-4	NA	TRBV20-1	TGCAGTGCTAGGGCCTTTGAAGAAAAACTGTTTTTT	CSARAFEEKLFF
TRBJ2-7	NA	TRBV12-5	TGTGCTAGTGGTTCCTGGGATGCCTACGAGCAGTACTTC	CASGSWDAYEQYF
TRBJ2-1	NA	TRBV29-1	TGCAGCGTACCAGGGACTTTCTACGACAATCAGCAGTTCTTC	CSVPGTFYDNQQFF
TRBJ1-1	NA	TRBV20-1	TGCAGTCCCTTTCGAAACACTGAAGCTTTCTTT	CSPFRNTEAFF
TRBJ1-2	TRBD1	TRBV6-2/TRBV6-3	TGTGCCAGCGGGGACAGGCTTAACTATGGCTACACCTTC	CASGDRLNYGYTF
TRBJ2-1	NA	TRBV5-4	TGTGCCAGCAGGACCCCTAGGGGTGAGCAGTTCTTC	CASRTPRGEQFF
TRBJ1-6	NA	TRBV12-3/TRBV12-4	TGTGCCAGCACAACTCCGGCTCCGTTCGCTCCCCTCCACTTT	CASTTPAPFAPLHF
TRBJ1-4	NA	TRBV5-6	TGTGCCAGCAGCTTTCGAGAAAAACTGTTTTTT	CASSFREKLFF